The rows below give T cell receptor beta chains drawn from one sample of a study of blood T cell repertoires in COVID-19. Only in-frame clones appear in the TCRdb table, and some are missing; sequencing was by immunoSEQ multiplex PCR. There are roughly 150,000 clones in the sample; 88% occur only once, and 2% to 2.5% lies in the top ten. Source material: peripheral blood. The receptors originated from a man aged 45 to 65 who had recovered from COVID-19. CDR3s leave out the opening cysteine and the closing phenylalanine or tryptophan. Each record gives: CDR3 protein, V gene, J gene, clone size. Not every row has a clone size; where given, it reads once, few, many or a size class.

ASSQAPPGVSNTGELF	TRBV3-1/TRBV3-2	TRBJ2-2	.
ASSLFQGLFYNEQF	TRBV7-8	TRBJ2-1	.
ASSDGVADSGNTIY	TRBV9	TRBJ1-3	.
ASSPSGRGETQY	TRBV11-3	TRBJ2-5	.
ASSLGTGSSYEQY	TRBV28	TRBJ2-7	.
ASSQWTSGRLRQETQY	TRBV27	TRBJ2-5	.
ASSPDRAYEQY	TRBV27	TRBJ2-7	.
ASSFSGTGRIPQY	TRBV5-8	TRBJ2-5	.
ATARGASTEQY	TRBV4-1	TRBJ2-7	once
ASARRRGTYNEQF	TRBV10-1	TRBJ2-1	.
ASSLGWAGNSPLH	TRBV7-2	TRBJ1-6	.
ASSLAGARDTQY	TRBV11-3	TRBJ2-3	.
ASRLAGDNTGELF	TRBV2	TRBJ2-2	.
AWRQAPGGYGYT	TRBV30	TRBJ1-2	.
ASSYTQDQETQY	TRBV6-2/TRBV6-3	TRBJ2-5	few
ASRETRTGNTIY	TRBV19	TRBJ1-3	.
ASSQPGNSGSCN	TRBV3-1/TRBV3-2	TRBJ2-5	.
ASSVGGENTEAF	TRBV2	TRBJ1-1	.
ASSRTGGDEQY	TRBV6-6	TRBJ2-7	.
ASSVAPSSGQETQY	TRBV9	TRBJ2-5	.
ASTDYQETQY	TRBV5-1	TRBJ2-5	.
ASSLGLHSSNEKLF	TRBV7-2	TRBJ1-4	.
ASSVDLYGERN	TRBV9	TRBJ1-2	once
ASNRGGRETQY	TRBV5-1	TRBJ2-5	.
ASSLRGNTIY	TRBV5-8	TRBJ1-3	.
ASRTSGGPTSTDTQY	TRBV28	TRBJ2-3	.
ASKDRSSVGYNEQF	TRBV21-1	TRBJ2-1	.
ASRGQGRRDTQY	TRBV2	TRBJ2-3	.
ASSSLGTEAF	TRBV7-9	TRBJ1-1	.
ASNSGSGSNDEQY	TRBV21-1	TRBJ2-7	.
ASSWRRTSAGEGNEQF	TRBV5-1	TRBJ2-1	once
ASSLGGWTGNYGYT	TRBV27	TRBJ1-2	.
ASSQEKRGLHYNEQF	TRBV4-1	TRBJ2-1	.
ASSFRTGDEQY	TRBV19	TRBJ2-7	.
ASGEETQY	TRBV6-5	TRBJ2-5	.
ATSGGGPQETQY	TRBV15	TRBJ2-5	.
ASSSSDRGGRD	TRBV28	TRBJ2-7	.
ASSESGTVPRSGNTIY	TRBV19	TRBJ1-3	.
AIGSSGLQETQY	TRBV10-3	TRBJ2-5	.
ASSSLTAAKNIQY	TRBV19	TRBJ2-4	.
ASSKQQGSPLNSPLH	TRBV27	TRBJ1-6	.
AWSEGGYGYT	TRBV30	TRBJ1-2	.
AWSSLLIGGGEETQY	TRBV30	TRBJ2-5	.
AISEAGTSGGTSDTQY	TRBV10-3	TRBJ2-3	.
ASSSRIGGPSTDTQY	TRBV7-8	TRBJ2-3	.
ATSRAGSGNTEAF	TRBV15	TRBJ1-1	.
ARSAGTGANEQY	TRBV2	TRBJ2-7	few
ASSPGTSGTEAF	TRBV4-2	TRBJ1-1	.
ASSEGGFSSYEQY	TRBV7-2	TRBJ2-7	once
ASSQEAGLYTDTQY	TRBV14	TRBJ2-3	.
ASSYSYPYGLNEQF	TRBV6-2/TRBV6-3	TRBJ2-1	.
ASSYSIQGASPLH	TRBV6-5	TRBJ1-6	.
ASRGGTEAF	TRBV5-4	TRBJ1-1	.
ASSYGLAGGFTGELF	TRBV7-2	TRBJ2-2	.
AWGQGASEQY	TRBV30	TRBJ2-7	.